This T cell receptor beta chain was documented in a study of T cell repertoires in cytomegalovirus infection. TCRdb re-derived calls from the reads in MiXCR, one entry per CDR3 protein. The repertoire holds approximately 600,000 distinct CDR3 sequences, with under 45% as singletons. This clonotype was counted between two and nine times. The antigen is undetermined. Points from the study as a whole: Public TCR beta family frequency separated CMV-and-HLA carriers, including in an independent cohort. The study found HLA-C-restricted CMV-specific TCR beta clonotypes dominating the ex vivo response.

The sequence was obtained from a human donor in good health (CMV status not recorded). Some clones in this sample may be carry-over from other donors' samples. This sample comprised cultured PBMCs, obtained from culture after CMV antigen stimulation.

The CDR3 region is CASSFADLGYEQYF. In DNA form, the CDR3 reads TGTGCCAGCAGTTTCGCTGACTTAGGTTACGAGCAGTACTTC. This chain joins TRBV12-3 or TRBV12-4 and TRBJ2-7; D is unclear. The CDR3 contains 14 residues. Trimming took 3 bases from V and 4 from J, leaving 13 bases between them.